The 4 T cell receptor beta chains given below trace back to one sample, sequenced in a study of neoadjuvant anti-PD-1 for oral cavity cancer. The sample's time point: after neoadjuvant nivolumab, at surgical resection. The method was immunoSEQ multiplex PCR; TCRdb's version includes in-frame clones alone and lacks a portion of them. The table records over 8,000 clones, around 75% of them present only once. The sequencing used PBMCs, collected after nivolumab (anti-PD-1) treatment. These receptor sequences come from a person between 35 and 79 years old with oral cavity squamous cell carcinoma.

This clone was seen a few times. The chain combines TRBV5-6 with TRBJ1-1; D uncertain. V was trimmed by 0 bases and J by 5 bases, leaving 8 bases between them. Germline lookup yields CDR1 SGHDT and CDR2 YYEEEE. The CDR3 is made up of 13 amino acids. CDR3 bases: TGTGCCAGCAGCTTGGTCAGGAAAACTGAAGCTTTCTTT. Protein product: CASSLVRKTEAFF.

The CDR3 sequence is CASSLGPGFNQPQHF. The CDR3 region has the DNA TGTGCCAGCAGCTTAGGTCCAGGGTTCAATCAGCCCCAGCATTTT. The chain recombines TRBV7-9 with TRBJ1-5; possibly TRBD1 for D (5 bases). This CDR3 has 15 amino acids. Per germline, CDR1 SEHNR and CDR2 FQNEAQ (reference sequence). V was shortened by 1 base and J by 3 bases, with 10 bases between the two germline ends.

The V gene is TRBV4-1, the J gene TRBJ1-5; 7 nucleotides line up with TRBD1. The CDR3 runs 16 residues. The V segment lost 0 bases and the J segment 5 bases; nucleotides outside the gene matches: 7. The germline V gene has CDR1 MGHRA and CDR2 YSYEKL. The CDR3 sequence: CASSQEVRDSYQPQHF. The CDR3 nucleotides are TGCGCCAGCAGCCAAGAAGTCCGGGACAGCTATCAGCCCCAGCATTTT.

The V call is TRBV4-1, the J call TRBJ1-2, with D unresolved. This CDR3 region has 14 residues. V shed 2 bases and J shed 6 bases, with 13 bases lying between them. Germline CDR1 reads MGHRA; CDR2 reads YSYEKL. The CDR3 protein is CASSQLELGHGYTF. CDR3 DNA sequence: TGCGCCAGCAGCCAACTAGAGTTAGGCCATGGCTACACCTTC.